The sequence of this T cell receptor beta chain was determined in a study of blood T cell repertoires in COVID-19. Study at large: Acute-phase and convalescent COVID-19 samples originated in the United States, Italy and Spain. PBMCs, B-cell-depleted T cells, or T cells were the source of the cDNA or gDNA that made up the material.

Trimming removed 4 bases from V and 7 bases from J; junction bases left unmatched: 6. This CDR3 spans 14 amino acids. CDR1 is SGHRS and CDR2 is YFSETQ in the germline V gene. Per the original data handling: Estimation of nucleated cell counts relied on the amplification of reference gene primers. Some clones are missing from TCRdb's copy, which holds only in-frame ones; the method was immunoSEQ multiplex PCR. V and J calls and clone size are copied from that table; D and trimming were computed from the DNA. The repertoire holds about 170,000 clones, with 88% as singletons. Sequencing was carried out using peripheral blood. The TCR sequence derives from a man aged 55 to 70 with acute or convalescent COVID-19. The genes are TRBV5-1 and TRBJ2-2; 8 positions agree with TRBD1. CDR3 amino acids: CASSQDRAGGELFF. DNA for the CDR3: TGCGCCAGCAGCCAGGACAGGGCTGGCGGGGAGCTGTTTTTT.